This T cell receptor beta chain derives from a study of blood T cell repertoires in COVID-19. This table comes from immunoSEQ multiplex PCR, and its TCRdb copy is limited to in-frame clones, with some not included. The sample has fewer than 350,000 clones, around 87% seen once; the top ten hold around 7.8%. CDR3 size: 15 residues. The V gene's germline CDR1 is SGHRS and CDR2 YFSETQ. Between the trimmed V and J ends, which lost 0 bases and 0 bases, there was a span of 6 bases. The chain uses TRBV5-1 and TRBJ2-2, with D unresolved. The origin of this receptor is a woman in her forties or fifties who had recovered from COVID-19. The sequenced sample consisted of peripheral blood. CDR3 nucleotides: TGCGCCAGCAGCTTGGCAGGTCCGAACACCGGGGAGCTGTTTTTT. This sequence encodes CASSLAGPNTGELFF.